This entry lists 14 T cell receptor beta chains sequenced from one sample in a study of post-analysis software for immune sequencing data. Prepared libraries of TCR beta cDNA carried unique molecular identifiers. MiXCR, run by TCRdb on the PCR reads, gives a single entry per CDR3 protein. The table shows approximately 260,000 distinct CDR3 sequences, with approximately 34% occurring only once. Broader study findings: In patients, 4 to 6 TRBV segments were more frequent than in controls, with TRBV5-6, TRBV5-1 and TRBV20-1 among them.

These TCRs are of unknown antigen specificity. Sequenced input: blood. The receptors derive from a girl between 5 and 17 years old with multiple sclerosis.

This sequence joins TRBV20-1 and TRBJ2-7; TRBD1 matches at 11 bases. The CDR3 has 16 residues. The trim removed 0 bases at V and 2 bases at J, leaving 6 bases unmatched. The germline V gene encodes CDR1 DFQATT and CDR2 SNEGSKA (reference sequence). The CDR3 loop reads CSAREIPGQGAYEQYF. CDR3 nucleotide sequence: TGCAGTGCTAGAGAAATCCCGGGACAGGGGGCCTACGAGCAGTACTTC.

This clonotype has ten or more counts. The chain is built from TRBV29-1 and TRBJ2-1, with 7 positions matching TRBD1. Germline V gene sequence: CDR1 SQVTM, CDR2 ANQGSEA. This CDR3 is built from 13 residues. The V gene end was trimmed by 6 bases and the J gene end by 6 bases; junction bases not matched to a gene: 8. The chain's CDR3 is CSVRQGIINEQFF. The CDR3 bases are TGCAGCGTACGACAGGGAATAATCAATGAGCAGTTCTTC.

This clonotype occurred a few times. The chain employs TRBV4-2 and TRBJ2-5, with D perhaps TRBD1 (5 bases). The V and J ends lost 9 bases and 4 bases respectively, with 21 bases between them. Germline CDR1 LGHNA, CDR2 YNFKEQ. This CDR3 is 15 amino acids long. The CDR3 DNA is TGTGCCAGTGGAGCACCACTAAAGGGGCGAGAGACCCAGTACTTC. This sequence encodes CASGAPLKGRETQYF.

This clonotype has just one count. Given a much more abundant clone one base away, this may be a read error. The CDR3 nucleotides are TGCGCCAGCAGCTGGGGGGTACTAGTCGATGAGCAGTTCTTC. Translated: CASSWGVLVDEQFF. The chain carries TRBV5-1 and TRBJ2-1; the D gene is possibly TRBD2 (6 bases). V was shortened by 3 bases and J by 8 bases, with 15 bases between the two germline ends. The CDR3 extends over 14 amino acids. Looked up from germline, CDR1 is SGHRS and CDR2 is YFSETQ.

The chain couples TRBV5-1 to TRBJ2-2; 7 nucleotides match TRBD2. Germline-derived CDR1 and CDR2 are SGHRS and YFSETQ. The CDR3 is 13 residues long. V shed 7 bases and J 4 bases; nucleotides not matched to a gene: 4. The CDR3 sequence is CASDTGGTGELFF. In DNA, the CDR3 is TGCGCCAGCGACACGGGGGGCACCGGGGAGCTGTTTTTT.

The genes are TRBV5-1 and TRBJ2-7, with TRBD1 matching 9 bases. CDR3 length: 15 amino acids. Germline V CDR1 and CDR2: SGHRS, YFSETQ. V lost 5 bases and J lost 0; bases outside the gene matches: 6. The CDR3 DNA reads as TGCGCCAGCAGGCTGGACAGGGGTAGCTCCTACGAGCAGTACTTC. It translates to CASRLDRGSSYEQYF.

Details on this clonotype: A much larger clone sits a single nucleotide away, making a read error possible. The chain joins TRBV5-6 to TRBJ2-7; D gene uncertain. CDR3 length: 14 residues. Trimming shortened V by 1 base and J by 10 bases, and 18 bases separated the two germline ends. Looked up from germline, CDR1 is SGHDT and CDR2 is YYEEEE. This chain's CDR3 is CASSLSSVKEPQYF. CDR3 in DNA: TGTGCCAGCAGCTTGAGCAGCGTCAAAGAGCCCCAGTACTTC.

This clonotype is a singleton in its sample. This chain links TRBV10-3 with TRBJ2-1, with 7 bases fitting TRBD2. Germline CDR1 is ENHRY and CDR2 is SYGVKD. V dropped 4 bases and J dropped 2; count of bases not matched to a gene: 2. The CDR3 has 14 residues. The CDR3 loop reads CAISVAGAYNEQFF. The DNA of the CDR3 is TGTGCCATCAGTGTGGCGGGAGCCTACAATGAGCAGTTCTTC.

Concerning this clonotype itself: This clone may be a read error of a much larger clone one base away. This chain links TRBV29-1 with TRBJ1-4, with TRBD1 matching over 7 bases. CDR1 is SQVTM and CDR2 is ANQGSEA in the germline V gene. The trim removed 6 bases at V and 9 bases at J, leaving 10 bases unmatched. This CDR3 comprises 13 residues. The CDR3 protein is CSVSGTVQKKLFF. CDR3 sequence (DNA): TGCAGCGTCTCCGGGACAGTACAGAAAAAACTGTTTTTT.

This clonotype came up many times. CDR3 amino acids: CASSLDRAATNEKLFF. CDR3 in DNA: TGTGCCAGCAGCTTAGACAGGGCTGCAACTAATGAAAAACTGTTTTTT. The V gene is TRBV11-2, the J gene TRBJ1-4, with a possible D match to TRBD1 (5 bases). V lost 0 bases to trimming and J lost 0 bases, with 8 bases between them. CDR1 and CDR2 from the germline V gene are SGHAT and FQNNGV. This CDR3 comprises 16 residues.

In its sample, this clonotype was seen many times. The CDR3 coding sequence is TGTGCCAGCAGCCAAGATTTAACCGTCACATCGAATGAGCAGTTCTTC. Translating gives CASSQDLTVTSNEQFF. This chain links TRBV3-1 with TRBJ2-1; no clear D. Germline-derived CDR1 and CDR2 are LGHDT and YNNKEL (reference sequence). V was clipped by 0 bases and J by 7 bases, with 16 bases between them. The CDR3 is 16 residues long.

The table lists this clonotype with many counts. V and J are TRBV7-9 and TRBJ2-1, with 8 bases identical to TRBD2. With 5 bases clipped from V and 0 bases from J, the junction kept 3 bases outside the gene matches. The CDR3 sequence is 15 residues long. Per germline, CDR1 SEHNR and CDR2 FQNEAQ (reference sequence). The CDR3 protein is CASSPGGLSYNEQFF. CDR3 in DNA: TGTGCCAGCAGCCCGGGGGGGCTCTCCTACAATGAGCAGTTCTTC.

The rearrangement joins TRBV6-2 or TRBV6-3 to TRBJ1-2; TRBD1 matches 7 bases. The CDR3 length is 14 residues. CDR1 and CDR2 (germline): MNHEY, SVGEGT. V shed 5 bases and J 8 bases; nucleotides not matched to a gene: 11. The CDR3 protein is CASSRAYRGQGYTF. The CDR3 DNA is TGTGCCAGCAGTCGCGCTTACAGGGGCCAGGGCTACACCTTC.

This clonotype was counted many times. V usage is TRBV24-1 and J usage is TRBJ2-1; D ambiguous. With 4 bases removed from V and 0 bases from J, the gap between germline ends came to 6 bases. This CDR3 has 14 residues. Germline V gene data show CDR1 as KGHDR and CDR2 as SFDVKD. Here the CDR3 reads CATSERSSYNEQFF. CDR3 nucleotide sequence: TGTGCCACCAGTGAGCGGAGCTCCTACAATGAGCAGTTCTTC.